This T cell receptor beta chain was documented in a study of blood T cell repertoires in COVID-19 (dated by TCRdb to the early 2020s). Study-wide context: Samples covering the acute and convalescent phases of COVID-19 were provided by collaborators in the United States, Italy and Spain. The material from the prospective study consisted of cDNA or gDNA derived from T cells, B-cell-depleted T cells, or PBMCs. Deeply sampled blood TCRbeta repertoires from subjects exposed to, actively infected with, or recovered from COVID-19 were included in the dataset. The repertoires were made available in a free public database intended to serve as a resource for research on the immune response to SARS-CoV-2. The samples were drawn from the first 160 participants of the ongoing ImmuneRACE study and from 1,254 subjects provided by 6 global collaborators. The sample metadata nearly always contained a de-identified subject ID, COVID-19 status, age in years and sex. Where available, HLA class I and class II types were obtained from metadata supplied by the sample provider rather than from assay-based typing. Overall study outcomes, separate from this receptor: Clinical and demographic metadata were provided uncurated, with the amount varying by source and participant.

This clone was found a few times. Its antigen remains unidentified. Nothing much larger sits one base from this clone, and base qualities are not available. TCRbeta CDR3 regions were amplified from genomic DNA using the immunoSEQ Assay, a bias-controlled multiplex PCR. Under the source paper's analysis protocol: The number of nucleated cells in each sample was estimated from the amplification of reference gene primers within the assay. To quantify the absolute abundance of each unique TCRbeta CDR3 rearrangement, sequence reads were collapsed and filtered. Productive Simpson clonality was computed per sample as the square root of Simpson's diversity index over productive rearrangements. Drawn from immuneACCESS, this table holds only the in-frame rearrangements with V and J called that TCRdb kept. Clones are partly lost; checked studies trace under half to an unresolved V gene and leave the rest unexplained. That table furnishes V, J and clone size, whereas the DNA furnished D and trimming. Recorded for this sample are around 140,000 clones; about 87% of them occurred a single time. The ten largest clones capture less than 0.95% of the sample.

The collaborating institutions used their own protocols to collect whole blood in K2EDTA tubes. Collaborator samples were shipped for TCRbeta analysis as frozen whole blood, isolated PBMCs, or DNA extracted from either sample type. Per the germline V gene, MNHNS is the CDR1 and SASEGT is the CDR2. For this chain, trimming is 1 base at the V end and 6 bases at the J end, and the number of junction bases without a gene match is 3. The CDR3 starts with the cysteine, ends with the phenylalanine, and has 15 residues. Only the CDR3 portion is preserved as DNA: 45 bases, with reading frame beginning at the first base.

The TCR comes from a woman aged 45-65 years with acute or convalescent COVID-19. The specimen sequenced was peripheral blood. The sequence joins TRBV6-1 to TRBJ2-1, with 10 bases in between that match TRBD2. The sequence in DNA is TGTGCCAGCAGTGAAGATATAGCGGGAGGCAATGAGCAGTTCTTC. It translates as CASSEDIAGGNEQFF.